This TCR beta chain was retrieved from a study of blood T cell repertoires in COVID-19. V lost 4 bases and J lost 3; bases outside the gene matches: 4. This CDR3 has 14 amino acids. Germline V gene sequence: CDR1 SGHTA, CDR2 FQGNSA. Per the original methods: Estimation of nucleated cell counts relied on the amplification of reference gene primers. Produced via immunoSEQ multiplex PCR; TCRdb's table is partial and in-frame only. From that table come the V and J calls and clone size; the DNA was used to work out D and trimming. In the table there are 50,000 or so clones, roughly 79% of which are singletons.

The J gene is TRBJ2-7, the V gene TRBV7-2; 9 nucleotides align to TRBD1. This receptor was taken from a woman aged 60-70 years with acute or convalescent COVID-19. Sample: peripheral blood. CDR3 loop: CASSSTGQGYEQYF. CDR3 nucleotides: TGTGCCAGCAGCTCGACGGGACAGGGCTACGAGCAGTACTTC.